This record concerns one TCR beta chain sequence. No antigen is known for it. 5' RACE with UMI labels generated the TRB cDNA libraries. TCRdb reprocessed the 5' RACE reads, keeping one entry per CDR3 protein, no DNA. This sample contains fewer than 140,000 distinct CDR3 sequences. The sample belongs to a study of CXCR3-negative and CXCR3-positive naive CD8 T cells. CDR1 is SGHRS, CDR2 YFSETQ, per germline. CDR3 size: 15 residues. Overall study findings and caveats: Hydrophobicity of TRB CDR3s was greater in CXCR3-positive naive cells than in CXCR3-negative naive cells. Diversity in memory CD8+ cells fell much lower than the comparably high levels seen in both naive subsets. TCR strength was inferred from TRB CDR3 properties, while surface CD5 was comparable between naive subsets.

This chain joins TRBV5-1 and TRBJ2-2; checking the TCRdb D call of TRBD1 is not possible without DNA. The material sequenced was naive CXCR3+ CD8+ T cells from blood. Subset noted: CD45RO-CCR7+CD27+CD95- naive CD8+ T cells expressing CXCR3 (TNR3+). The receptor's source is a human donor in good health. Some clones in this sample may be carry-over from other donors' samples. The chain's CDR3 is CASEPGTLNTGELFF. Using reference TRBV5-1 and TRBJ2-2 for the parts outside the CDR3, the full variable domain is KAGVTQTPRYLIKTRGQQVTLSCSPISGHRSVSWYQQTPGQGLQFLFEYFSETQRNKGNFPGRFSGRQFSNSRSEMNVSTLELGDSALYLCASEPGTLNTGELFFGEGSRLTVL.